The rows below give T cell receptor beta chains drawn from one sample of a study of blood T cell repertoires in COVID-19. Here immunoSEQ multiplex PCR was the method, and the copy in TCRdb shows in-frame clones only, minus some. The sample lists some 60,000 clones, approximately 91% seen once, with less than 2% in the top ten. Sequenced: peripheral blood. The source is a human donor in a cohort sampled during active COVID-19. Each CDR3 is given with its conserved first and last residue. The D gene is left open where the match is weak. Clone size is stated in some rows and not others, as once, few, many or a class when expanded.

TRBV18	-	TRBD2	TRBJ2-4	TGTGCCAGCTCCCTCACATTGAGGGTAGCGGGGGCTTTAGGGGAAGCAAACATTCAGTACTTC	CASSLTLRVAGALGEANIQYF
TRBV28	-	-	TRBJ2-2	TGTGCCAGCAGTTTCGTCACCGGAAGGGGCACCGGGGAGCTGTTTTTT	CASSFVTGRGTGELFF
TRBV27	-	-	TRBJ2-1	TGTGCCAGCAGTTTTAGGGGGAAAGATAGGAGCTCCTACAATGAGCAGTTCTTC	CASSFRGKDRSSYNEQFF
TRBV28	once	-	TRBJ1-5	TGTGCCAGCAGTTTTGGCGGAAGCAATCAGCCCCAGCATTTT	CASSFGGSNQPQHF
TRBV7-6	-	TRBD2	TRBJ2-1	TGTGCCAGCAGCTTAGCGTTTGCGGGAGGGTACAATGAGCAGTTCTTC	CASSLAFAGGYNEQFF
TRBV6-2/TRBV6-3	-	-	TRBJ2-1	TGTGCCAGCAGTTACAGCGGCAATGAGCAGTTCTTC	CASSYSGNEQFF
TRBV28	-	TRBD1	TRBJ2-1	TGTGCCAGCAGTTTCCCGCTTGGGACAGGGAAGGACTACAATGAGCAGTTCTTC	CASSFPLGTGKDYNEQFF
TRBV11-3	-	TRBD1	TRBJ2-1	TGTGCCAGCAGCTTAGGGCTACAGGGGAGCTCCTACAATGAGCAGTTCTTC	CASSLGLQGSSYNEQFF
TRBV15	-	TRBD1	TRBJ2-7	TGTGCCACCAGCAGAGATCCCCGCAGGGGGTCCTACGAGCAGTACTTC	CATSRDPRRGSYEQYF
TRBV7-3	-	TRBD1	TRBJ2-1	TGTGCCAGCAGCTTGGTCTCCGGGGTTGACAGGGGGCTGTTCTTC	CASSLVSGVDRGLFF
TRBV4-3	-	-	TRBJ2-7	TGCGCCAGCAGCCAAGGTTTGCTAGGGGACTACGAGCAGTACTTC	CASSQGLLGDYEQYF
TRBV11-2	-	TRBD1	TRBJ2-6	TGTGCCAGCAGCGACAGGGGGCGCGGGGCCAACGTCCTGACTTTC	CASSDRGRGANVLTF
TRBV5-1	-	TRBD2	TRBJ2-5	TGCGCCAGCAGTCCCGGGACTAACGAAGAGACCCAGTACTTC	CASSPGTNEETQYF
TRBV7-2	-	-	TRBJ1-1	TGTGCCAGCAGCCCCCTTATCGGGACACCGAACACTGAAGCTTTCTTT	CASSPLIGTPNTEAFF
TRBV27	-	TRBD1	TRBJ2-7	TGTGCCAGCAGTTTACTCCTCGGGACAGCCTACGAGCAGTACTTC	CASSLLLGTAYEQYF
TRBV11-3	few	-	TRBJ2-7	TGTGCCAGCAGCTTAACGGTGAGGGCCTACGAGCAGTACTTC	CASSLTVRAYEQYF
TRBV3-1/TRBV3-2	-	TRBD2	TRBJ2-7	TGTGCCAGCAGCCAAGGACTTAGCGGGAGGATTAGCGAGCAGTACTTC	CASSQGLSGRISEQYF
TRBV18	once	TRBD1	TRBJ1-6	TGTGCCAGCTCACAAGTACCGGGACAGGGTAATTCACCCCTCCACTTT	CASSQVPGQGNSPLHF
TRBV7-9	-	TRBD1	TRBJ2-7	TGTGCCAGCAGCTCAATCGGGACAGTCTACGAGCAGTACTTC	CASSSIGTVYEQYF
TRBV28	-	-	TRBJ2-7	TGTGCCAGCAGTCTCGGACATTTCTACGAGCAGTACTTC	CASSLGHFYEQYF
TRBV5-1	-	TRBD2	TRBJ2-5	TGCGCCAGCAGCTTGGTGGGACTAGCGGGATCAGAGACCCAGTACTTC	CASSLVGLAGSETQYF
TRBV7-9	few	-	TRBJ2-7	TGTGCCAGCAGCTTAGTACTAGAGCCCTACGAGCAGTACTTC	CASSLVLEPYEQYF
TRBV11-2	-	-	TRBJ1-3	TGTGCCAGCAGCTTTGAGTACCCAATACCAGGGGGAAACACCATATATTTT	CASSFEYPIPGGNTIYF
TRBV21-1	-	-	TRBJ2-7	TGTGCCAGCAGCAAAACTTGGACTAGCGGGAAGAGATCTTTC	CASSKTWTSGKRSF
TRBV11-1	-	TRBD2	TRBJ2-1	TGTGCCAGCAGCTTAGACATCGGACTAGTTGATGAGCAGTTCTTC	CASSLDIGLVDEQFF
TRBV5-6	-	TRBD2	TRBJ2-7	TGTGCCAGCAGCTCCGGACTAGCGGCTACCTACGAGCAGTACTTC	CASSSGLAATYEQYF
TRBV5-4	-	TRBD2	TRBJ2-2	TGTGCCAGCAGCCCTGGACTAGAAGGCGGGGAGCTGTTTTTT	CASSPGLEGGELFF
TRBV11-2	-	-	TRBJ1-6	TGTGCCAGCAGCTTAGCGGGGGGCTCCTATAATTCACCCCTCCACTTT	CASSLAGGSYNSPLHF
TRBV6-5	-	-	TRBJ1-4	TGTGCCAGCAGGCGAGGAAAAAATGAAAAACTGTTTTTT	CASRRGKNEKLFF
TRBV27	-	TRBD1	TRBJ2-1	TGTGCCAGCAGTTTGGCCGCAACGTTCGGACAGGGTCGCTCCTACAATGAGCAGTTCTTC	CASSLAATFGQGRSYNEQFF
TRBV5-1	-	TRBD1	TRBJ1-1	TGCGCCAGCAGCTTGCAGGGGGTGGGCACTGAAGCTTTCTTT	CASSLQGVGTEAFF
TRBV14	-	-	TRBJ2-7	TGTGCCAGCAGCCTAGAATCCTACTACGAGCAGTACTTC	CASSLESYYEQYF
TRBV24-1	-	TRBD1	TRBJ2-1	TGTGCCACCAGTGATGTGCCCGGGACAGGATCCTACAATGAGCAGTTCTTC	CATSDVPGTGSYNEQFF
TRBV19	-	TRBD2	TRBJ2-2	TGTGCCAGTACCCCAGATGCGGCGGGAGGACTCACCGGGGAGCTGTTTTTT	CASTPDAAGGLTGELFF
TRBV11-2	-	-	TRBJ2-7	TGTGCCAGCAGCCAAGGTCCGACCGGGGAGCAGTACTTC	CASSQGPTGEQYF
TRBV10-3	-	-	TRBJ2-1	TGTGCCATCGAGGGGCGGGGGCGCGAGCAGTTCTTC	CAIEGRGREQFF
TRBV29-1	-	TRBD2	TRBJ2-5	TGCAGCGTTGGGGCGACTAGCGGGAGTCCAGAGACCCAGTACTTC	CSVGATSGSPETQYF
TRBV12-3/TRBV12-4	-	-	TRBJ1-1	TGTGCCAGCAGCCCCCGTAGCACTGAAGCTTTCTTT	CASSPRSTEAFF
TRBV21-1	-	-	TRBJ1-2	TGTGCCAGCAGCAACCGGGGCAGGGACTTTTTCGACTATGGCTACACCTTC	CASSNRGRDFFDYGYTF
TRBV18	-	TRBD1	TRBJ2-4	TGTGCCAGCTCACCTTCCTGGACAGGGGCCGCCAAAAACATTCAGTACTTC	CASSPSWTGAAKNIQYF
TRBV19	-	TRBD1	TRBJ1-2	TGTGCCAGTAGTAACCGTCGTACCCGGGACAGGGAAGCTAACTATGGCTACACCTTC	CASSNRRTRDREANYGYTF
TRBV6-2/TRBV6-3	-	-	TRBJ2-1	TGTGCCAGCAGTTACTTATTGGGGCGACACTCCTACAATGAGCAGTTCTTC	CASSYLLGRHSYNEQFF
TRBV7-2	-	TRBD1	TRBJ2-7	TGTGCCAGCAGTACAGGGGCGGACTACGAGCAGTACTTC	CASSTGADYEQYF
TRBV21-1	once	-	TRBJ2-3	-	CASSNWALGASTDTQYF
TRBV6-2/TRBV6-3	-	-	TRBJ1-2	TGTGCCAGCAGTTCCCTCCGGGTGGCTAACTATGGCTACACCTTC	CASSSLRVANYGYTF
TRBV19	-	-	TRBJ2-1	TGTGCCAGTAGTATCCCGGCCGGAGGTGAGCAGTTCTTC	CASSIPAGGEQFF
TRBV29-1	-	TRBD2	TRBJ2-3	TGCAGCGTTGACGGTGCGGGAGGGATCACAGATACGCAGTATTTT	CSVDGAGGITDTQYF
TRBV5-6	-	-	TRBJ2-7	TGTGCCAGCAGCTTGGGCTCAACAGAGGGCCCTTTTCTGGGGCAGTACTTC	CASSLGSTEGPFLGQYF
TRBV6-6	-	TRBD1	TRBJ2-1	TGTGCCACCACTCCCGGGACAGGGCCTTACAATGAGCAGTTCTTC	CATTPGTGPYNEQFF
TRBV25-1	-	TRBD2	TRBJ2-1	TGTGCCAGCAGTGAACCGGGAGCGGGAAATGAGCAGTTCTTC	CASSEPGAGNEQFF
TRBV4-3	once	-	TRBJ2-3	TGCGCCAGCAGCCAAGCTGGCAGGGGAGACACAGATACGCAGTATTTT	CASSQAGRGDTDTQYF
TRBV3-1/TRBV3-2	-	-	TRBJ2-3	TGTGCCAGCAGCCTCCTGGGTGGGGCAAGCACAGATACGCAGTATTTT	CASSLLGGASTDTQYF
TRBV7-6	-	-	TRBJ2-2	TGTGCCAGCATGGGACTGGCTTACACCGGGGAGCTGTTTTTT	CASMGLAYTGELFF